This T cell receptor (beta chain) was obtained from a study of cytomegalovirus exposure and HLA in healthy donors. General study findings and limits: It was confirmed in vitro that a few of the CMV-associated chains were specific for CMV antigens.

In regard to this clone: The antigen is not known.

13 Jbeta primers and 60 Vbeta primers were used for the PCR. The protocol was immunoSEQ multiplex PCR, while the TCRdb copy is restricted to in-frame clones and leaves out a portion. The table has about 180,000 clones, around 77% seen once; the top ten hold more than 2%. The germline V gene has CDR1 MNHEY and CDR2 SVGAGI. Deletions cut 0 bases from V and 1 base from J, with 12 bases between. There are 16 residues in the CDR3. The sequence was obtained from a man in his 60s in good health and CMV-seronegative. The gene calls are TRBV6-5 and TRBJ1-2; maybe TRBD1 (6 bases). The sample was PBMCs. CDR3 loop: CASSYSTLRGNYGYTF. CDR3 nucleotide sequence: TGTGCCAGCAGTTACTCGACCCTCAGGGGTAACTATGGCTACACCTTC.